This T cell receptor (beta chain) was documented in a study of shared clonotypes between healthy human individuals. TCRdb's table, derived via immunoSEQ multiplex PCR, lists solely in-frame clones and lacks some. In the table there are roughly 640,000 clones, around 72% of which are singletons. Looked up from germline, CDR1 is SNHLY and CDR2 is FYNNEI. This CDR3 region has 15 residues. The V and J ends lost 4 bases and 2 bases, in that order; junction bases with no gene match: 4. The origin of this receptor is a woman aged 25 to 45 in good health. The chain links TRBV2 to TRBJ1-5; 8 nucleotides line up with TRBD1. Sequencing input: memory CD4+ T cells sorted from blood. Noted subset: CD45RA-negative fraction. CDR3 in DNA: TGTGCCAGCAGTGTTGAGACAGGGGGCAATCAGCCCCAGCATTTT. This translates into CASSVETGGNQPQHF.